These 8 T cell receptor beta chains came from one sample sequenced in a study of regulatory T cells in long-lasting Graves disease. iRepertoire HTBI primers and Arm-PCR of CDR3 regions built TCR beta libraries. A single record per CDR3 protein comes from TCRdb applying MiXCR to the multiplex PCR reads. The data contain 360,000 or so distinct CDR3 sequences, approximately 12% of them singletons. Indicated time point: newly diagnosed GD, antithyroid drugs for less than 3 months. From RNA extracted from PBMCs, the TCR library was made. The sample was also reused in another study, on T cells in Graves' hyperthyroidism and ophthalmopathy.

The source material was peripheral blood mononuclear cells (PBMCs), sampled at new diagnosis, from a patient treated with antithyroid drugs. The receptors here all came from a woman aged 18 to 35 with Graves disease.

For this clonotype: A much larger clone sits a single nucleotide away, making a read error possible. The CDR3 spells CASSHGSHGTYEQYF. CDR3 sequence (DNA): TGTGCCAGCTCTCACGGATCTCACGGCACCTACGAGCAGTACTTC. This chain connects TRBV18 to TRBJ2-7; D uncertain. V was cut by 6 bases and J by 2 bases, with 17 bases left in between. Germline-derived CDR1 and CDR2 are KGHSH and LQKENI. The CDR3 contains 15 residues.

This clonotype was seen repeatedly, ten times or more. This sequence joins TRBV6-5 and TRBJ2-3; 11 nucleotides line up with TRBD2. This CDR3 is 16 amino acids long. Germline V gene lookup returns CDR1 MNHEY and CDR2 SVGAGI. V lost 4 bases to trimming and J lost 2 bases; unmatched junction nucleotides: 5. The CDR3 DNA is TGTGCCAGCAGTTCCCGGACTAGCGGGTACACAGATACGCAGTATTTT. Translated, it gives CASSSRTSGYTDTQYF.

This clonotype was seen at least ten times. This chain joins TRBV24-1 and TRBJ2-3, with D possibly TRBD2 on 6 matching bases. V was clipped by 4 bases and J by 5 bases, with 15 bases between them. Germline CDR1 reads KGHDR; CDR2 reads SFDVKD. The CDR3 loop spans 15 amino acids. DNA for the CDR3: TGTGCCACCAGTGACTCCGACGCGGGACGAGATACGCAGTATTTT. Translation gives CATSDSDAGRDTQYF.

This clonotype was counted at least ten times. The chain links TRBV28 to TRBJ1-1; 9 bases are shared with TRBD1. Germline loops: CDR1 MDHEN, CDR2 SYDVKM. This CDR3 has 17 amino acids. Trimming cost V 3 bases and J 3 bases; bases outside gene matches: 11. DNA for the CDR3: TGTGCCAGCAGTTTCCGCTACGAGGACAGGGGAGACACTGAAGCTTTCTTT. Its protein is CASSFRYEDRGDTEAFF.

This clonotype was seen many times. As DNA, the CDR3 is TGTGCCAGCAGCCAAGATCACGGGACAGGGTATGAGCAGTTCTTC. Translating it yields CASSQDHGTGYEQFF. V gene TRBV4-2 combines with J gene TRBJ2-1, with 9 bases identical to TRBD1. Germline CDR1 LGHNA, CDR2 YNFKEQ. CDR3 length: 15 amino acids. Trimming removed 0 bases from V and 8 bases from J; junction bases left unmatched: 5.

The chain has TRBV6-2 or TRBV6-3 and TRBJ2-2; TRBD1 is a possible D gene (5 bases). This CDR3 spans 17 amino acids. Germline lookup yields CDR1 MNHEY and CDR2 SVGEGT. Trimming left V 6 bases short and J 1 base short, with 18 bases between. The CDR3 sequence: CASSPGHLVGNTGELFF. CDR3 in DNA: TGTGCCAGCAGCCCCGGACACTTGGTCGGGAACACCGGGGAGCTGTTTTTT.

Details on this clonotype: The junction does not match germline at one end; this may be a read error. This chain uses TRBV12-3 or TRBV12-4 with TRBJ2-1; the D gene is possibly TRBD2 (6 bases). The CDR3 is 11 residues long. The CDR3 DNA sequence: TGTGTCAGCAGTTCGGGACTCGGGAAGTTCTTC. Its translation is CVSSSGLGKFF.

This clonotype was seen at least ten times. This chain uses TRBV9 with TRBJ2-5; 7 bases map to TRBD2. The CDR3 is made up of 17 amino acids. CDR1 is SGDLS, CDR2 YYNGEE, per germline. The junction had 9 bases not matched to a gene; V was cut back by 0 bases and J by 1 base. Here the CDR3 DNA reads TGTGCCAGCAGCGTAGCTTCGGGCACTAGCGTCCAAGAGACCCAGTACTTC. It codes for CASSVASGTSVQETQYF.